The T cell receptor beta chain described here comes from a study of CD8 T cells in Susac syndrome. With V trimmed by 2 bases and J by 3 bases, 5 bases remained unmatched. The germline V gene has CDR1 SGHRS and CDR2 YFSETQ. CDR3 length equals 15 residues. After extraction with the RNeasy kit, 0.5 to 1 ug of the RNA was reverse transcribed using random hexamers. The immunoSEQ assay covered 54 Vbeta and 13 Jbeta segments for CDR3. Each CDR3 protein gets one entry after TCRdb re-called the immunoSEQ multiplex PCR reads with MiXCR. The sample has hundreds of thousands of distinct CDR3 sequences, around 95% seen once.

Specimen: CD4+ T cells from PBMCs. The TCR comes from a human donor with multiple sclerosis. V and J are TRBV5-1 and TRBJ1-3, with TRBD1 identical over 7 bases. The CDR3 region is CASSLPGGDGNTIYF. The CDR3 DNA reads TGCGCCAGCAGCTTACCAGGGGGAGATGGAAACACCATATATTTT.